This T cell receptor (beta chain) was retrieved from a study of cytomegalovirus exposure and HLA in healthy donors listed by TCRdb under 2017. Turning to the overall study: An earlier analysis of approximately 640 of the donors reported 250 to 300 Gb of sequence data and roughly 100 million unique TCR beta sequences from about 200 million T cells. Every repertoire in the discovery cohort had been generated on one and the same sequencing platform. In an earlier analysis of roughly 540 of the donors, high-throughput TCR beta sequencing was used to judge whether each TCR beta V gene segment behaved as functional or pseudogenic. The aim of the study was to test whether cataloging public T cell receptors could identify signatures of past pathogen exposure. In the later analysis, no new phenotypic data were used to find candidate immune exposures; instead, reliance was placed on TCR beta sequences and their occurrence across donors. The number of typed donors differed by locus: roughly 620-640 for A, B, C, DRB1 and DQB1; 500 to 550 for DQA1; over 600 for DPA1; and 400 to 480 for DPB1. An early release that covered roughly 600 HLA-typed donors contained approximately 300 gigabases of sequencing data and roughly 84 million unique TCR sequences. The study combined high-throughput TCR immunosequencing, statistical association of individual TCRs with disease status, and machine learning to predict cytomegalovirus infection status. Of the approximately 400 genotyped donors, roughly 80% were placed in the genetic ancestry cluster associated with self-reported Caucasian donors. Besides the first cohort of roughly 640 subjects, a separate validation cohort made up of about 120 different subjects was used. A handful of DR-DQ haplotypes were handled as single units for association and clustering because linkage in the cohort was strong. Among some 400 genotyped donors of the cohort, an average of roughly 230,000 unique TCR beta nucleotide sequences was sequenced per donor, of which about 18% were non-productive. Class I and class II HLA loci were covered by the typing at four-digit resolution. Donor age, sex, ethnicity and CMV serostatus were compiled together with the repertoire data. A later genetic analysis used genome-wide SNP genotypes for about 55% of the 666 donors, treating that subset as a discovery cohort. In a later analysis, previously published TCR beta repertoires from about 640 donors were re-analyzed and high-resolution HLA genotyping was added so that TCR occurrence patterns could be studied. The T cell repertoires of around 670 subjects were profiled by immunosequencing and related to cytomegalovirus serostatus.

A word on this clone: It lacks a known antigen. Within one base of it there is no much larger clone, and no base qualities were kept.

The cohort consisted of 600 to 700 healthy bone marrow donors. At the time of sampling, every cohort member was nominally healthy, though immune exposures that went unrecorded were likely present. The donor was CMV seropositive and was included in the group of 250 to 300 seropositive cohort members. Each donor provided a peripheral blood sample, and peripheral blood mononuclear cells were used for TCR beta sequencing. The Qiagen DNeasy Blood Extraction Kit was used to extract genomic DNA from the blood cell samples. The method was the immunoSEQ multiplex PCR assay. The multiplex PCR relied on a mix of 60 forward primers for TCR Vbeta segments and 13 reverse primers for TCR Jbeta segments. A multiplex PCR assay on genomic DNA amplified the CDR3 region of rearranged TCR beta genes. Amplified TCR beta libraries were sequenced as 87-base-pair reads on the Illumina HiSeq System. Processing in the source paper ran as follows. Across the 600 to 700 repertoires, a later analysis counted approximately 75 million unique TCR beta chains, 9.5 million to 12 million of which were shared by at least two donors. Raw reads were error-corrected and collapsed into unique sequences with a nearest-neighbor algorithm that merged closely related sequences to remove PCR and sequencing errors. V, D and J gene segments were assigned by aligning CDR3 sequences to IMGT reference sequences. For a sequence to be retained, at least a six-nucleotide match to both a V gene segment and a J gene segment was required. A rearrangement was called productive if the CDR3 had no stop codons and remained in frame with V and J, and every other rearrangement was called non-productive. CDR3 was defined according to IMGT convention as the region running from the second conserved V-encoded cysteine to the conserved J-encoded phenylalanine. Sequences without an unambiguous match to a single V gene segment were excluded from the earlier analysis of a few hundred of the donors. In an earlier analysis of some 590 of the donors, a V segment was called functional when productive rearrangements were above 56.7%, and segregating when the standard deviation between donors exceeded 5%. A statistical classification framework was built to diagnose cytomegalovirus status from the catalog of TCR beta chain sequences. A later analysis assigned V and J genes by comparing TCR nucleotide sequences with IMGT/GENE-DB human TR gene sequences. In a later analysis, CDR3 sequences and most-parsimonious VDJ recombination scenarios were assigned using the TCRdist pipeline. A later analysis defined each TCR beta chain by its CDR3 amino acid sequence plus V-gene family, and excluded reads lacking a unique V-gene family. To address suspected cross-contamination and a sequencing artifact, a later analysis removed approximately 590 highly shared, low-generation-probability nucleotide sequences. In a later analysis, a clonal expansion index was calculated for each public chain from normalized within-repertoire ranks of inferred template counts. In a later analysis, generation probabilities were computed using a VDJ recombination model fitted to out-of-frame rearrangements, and the results were checked against IGoR. In a later analysis, hypergeometric tests were used to score TCR-TCR, TCR-HLA and TCR-CMV co-occurrence, with a repertoire-size bias correction applied to TCR pairs. In a later analysis, false discovery rates were estimated by permuting HLA or CMV assignments 20 times. In a later analysis, co-occurring TCRs were grouped with DBSCAN, and TCRdist sequence similarity was added when clustering was performed within HLA-allele-positive subsets. Repertoires with fewer than 30,000 or more than 120,000 public chains were left out of co-occurrence clustering, as were five repertoires with anomalous nucleotide sharing. The source is immuneACCESS, and TCRdb retained only in-frame sequences with V and J called. Part of the clones is not carried over; for the studies checked, unresolved V genes explain less than half of this, and the remainder is unexplained. From that table come the V and J calls and clone size; the DNA was used to work out D and trimming. Across this sample there are roughly 120,000 clones, with about two thirds seen only once. The top ten clonotypes cover around 4.8% of the sample.

From the cysteine up to the phenylalanine, the CDR3 has a length of 16 residues. CDR3 DNA only is kept here, 48 bases in frame from base 1. The germline V and J ends show losses of 3 bases and 2 bases respectively, and no gene match explains 8 bases of the junction. Reading the germline V gene gives CDR1 MRHNA and CDR2 SNTAGT. The paper as a whole reports these results and caveats: Compared with equally common non-associated chains, HLA-associated TCR beta chains in a later analysis were more clonally expanded and had lower generation probabilities. CMV serostatus was the only immune exposure information available for the cohort. A later analysis found that TCR association rates varied across HLA loci, with DRB1 alleles showing the most associated TCRs and HLA-C alleles the fewest. Correlated functional status among segregating V segments might reflect linkage disequilibrium, but an unknown experimental factor could not be ruled out. Assigning TCR associations to individual alleles was difficult when HLA alleles, especially DR and DQ, strongly co-occurred. In a later genetic analysis, a missense DCLRE1C variant was associated with V-gene and J-gene trimming of TCR beta chains, and the association was replicated in an independent cohort. Most TCR sequences were seen in very few donors, while some public TCRs were found in many individuals. In a later analysis, some 17,000 TCR beta sequences were associated with specific HLA alleles at a false discovery rate of 0.05. A later analysis found that most CMV-associated TCR beta chains appeared HLA-restricted, with HLA associations seemingly driven largely by CMV exposure. Three of the identified cytomegalovirus-associated TCR beta chains were confirmed in vitro to be specific for cytomegalovirus antigens. A further reported finding was that TCR beta sequences accurately predicted the HLA-A and HLA-B alleles for most subjects in the first cohort. Sequencing depth was assumed to be roughly uniform across donors in the presence/absence analyses, though that assumption may not hold. The study listed 150 to 200 TCR beta chains as associated with cytomegalovirus. The earlier analysis of about 600 of the donors excluded roughly 17 rarely observed V segments, including chromosome 9 orphons, because counts were too low. A cluster of highly shared sequence variants was judged likely to be a technical artifact of the sequencing pipeline. Cytomegalovirus status was reported to be diagnosed by the classifier with high specificity and sensitivity in both the original and validation cohorts. Because HLA typing was missing for some donors at each locus, association tests included only the typed subset. A later analysis reported that several top co-occurrence clusters appeared linked to parvovirus B19, influenza, CMV and Epstein-Barr virus. The authors suggested that the approach could potentially be extended to other disease states and immunological phenotypes. Because the 87-base-pair reads could not distinguish some IMGT-functional V segments, including TRBV6-2 and TRBV6-3, those segments were excluded. An earlier analysis of some 560 of the donors showed that most TCR beta V segments appeared in productive rearrangements either about 87% or about 30% of the time, which broadly matched IMGT annotations. A later genetic analysis reported fewer N-insertions in productive TCRs among donors in an Asian-associated ancestry cluster than the roughly 640-donor mean. The cohort was sequenced for TCR beta chains only, and without alpha or paired-chain data the features that could be detected were limited.

The sample consisted of PBMCs. The rearranged segments are TRBV6-4 and TRBJ1-1, with 8 central nucleotides matching TRBD1. This sequence was found in a man aged 55 to 70 in good health and CMV-seropositive. This receptor carries the CDR3 CASSDKGQVANTEAFF. Here is the DNA: TGTGCCAGCAGTGATAAGGGACAGGTCGCTAACACTGAAGCTTTCTTT.